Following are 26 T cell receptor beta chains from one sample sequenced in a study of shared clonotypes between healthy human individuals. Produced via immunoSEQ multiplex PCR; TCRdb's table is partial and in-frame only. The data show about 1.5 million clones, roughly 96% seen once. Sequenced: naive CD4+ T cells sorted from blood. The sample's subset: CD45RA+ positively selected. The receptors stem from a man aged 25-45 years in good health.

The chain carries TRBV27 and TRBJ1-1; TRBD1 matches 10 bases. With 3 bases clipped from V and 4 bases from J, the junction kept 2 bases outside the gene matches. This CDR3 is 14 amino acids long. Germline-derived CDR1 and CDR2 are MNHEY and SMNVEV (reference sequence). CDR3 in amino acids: CASSFDRGRTEAFF. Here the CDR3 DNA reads TGTGCCAGCAGTTTCGACAGGGGGCGCACTGAAGCTTTCTTT.

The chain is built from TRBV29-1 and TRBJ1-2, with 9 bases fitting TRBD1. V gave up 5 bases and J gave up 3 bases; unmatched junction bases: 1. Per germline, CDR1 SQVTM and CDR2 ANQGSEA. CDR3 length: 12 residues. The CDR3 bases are TGCAGCGTTCGGACAGGGGACTATGGCTACACCTTC. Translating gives CSVRTGDYGYTF.

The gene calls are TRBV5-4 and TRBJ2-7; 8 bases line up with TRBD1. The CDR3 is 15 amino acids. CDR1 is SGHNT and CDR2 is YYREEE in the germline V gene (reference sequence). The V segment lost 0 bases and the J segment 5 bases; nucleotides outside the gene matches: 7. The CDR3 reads CASSLERTGYDEQYF. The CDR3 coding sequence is TGTGCCAGCAGCTTGGAGAGGACAGGGTACGACGAGCAGTACTTC.

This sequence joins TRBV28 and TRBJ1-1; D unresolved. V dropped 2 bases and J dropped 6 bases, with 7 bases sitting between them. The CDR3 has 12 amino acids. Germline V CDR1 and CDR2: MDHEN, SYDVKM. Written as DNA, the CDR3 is TGTGCCAGCAGTTTACCCGGGTCTGAAGCTTTCTTT. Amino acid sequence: CASSLPGSEAFF.

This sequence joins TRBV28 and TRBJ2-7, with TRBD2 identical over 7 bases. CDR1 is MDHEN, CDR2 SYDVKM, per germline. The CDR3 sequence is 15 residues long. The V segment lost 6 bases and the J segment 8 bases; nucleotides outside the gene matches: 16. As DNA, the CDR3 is TGTGCCAGCAGCCCCTGGGCTAGCGGTGAAGAGAAGCAGTACTTC. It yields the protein CASSPWASGEEKQYF.

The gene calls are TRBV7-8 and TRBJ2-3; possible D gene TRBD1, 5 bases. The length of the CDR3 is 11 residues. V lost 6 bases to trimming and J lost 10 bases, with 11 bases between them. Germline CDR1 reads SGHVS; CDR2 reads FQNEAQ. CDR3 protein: CASRTQGAQYF. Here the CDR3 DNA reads TGTGCCAGCAGGACGCAGGGTGCGCAGTATTTT.

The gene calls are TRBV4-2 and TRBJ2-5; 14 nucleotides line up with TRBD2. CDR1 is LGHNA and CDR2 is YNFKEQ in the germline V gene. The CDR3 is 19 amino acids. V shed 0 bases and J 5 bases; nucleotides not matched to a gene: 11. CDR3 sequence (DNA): TGTGCCAGCAGCCAAGATCCCAGGACTAGCGGGAGGACAGGCGAGACCCAGTACTTC. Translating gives CASSQDPRTSGRTGETQYF.

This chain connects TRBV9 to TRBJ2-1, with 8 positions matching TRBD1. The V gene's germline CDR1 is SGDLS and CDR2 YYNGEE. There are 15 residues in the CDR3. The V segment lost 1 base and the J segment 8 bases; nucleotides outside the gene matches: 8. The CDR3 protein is CASSVTGQGGDEQFF. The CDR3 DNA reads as TGTGCCAGCAGCGTAACAGGACAGGGAGGCGATGAGCAGTTCTTC.

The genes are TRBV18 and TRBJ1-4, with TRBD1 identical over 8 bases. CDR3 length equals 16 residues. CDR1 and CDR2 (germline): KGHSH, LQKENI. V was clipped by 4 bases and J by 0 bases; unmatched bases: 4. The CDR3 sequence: CASSLDREPTNEKLFF. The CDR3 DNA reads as TGTGCCAGCTCACTGGACAGGGAACCAACTAATGAAAAACTGTTTTTT.

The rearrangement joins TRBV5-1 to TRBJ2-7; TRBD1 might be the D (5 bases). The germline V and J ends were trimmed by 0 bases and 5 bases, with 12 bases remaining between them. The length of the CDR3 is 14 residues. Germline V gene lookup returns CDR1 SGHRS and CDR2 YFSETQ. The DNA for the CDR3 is TGCGCCAGCAGCTTGGCCAGGGCTTGGGACGAGCAGTACTTC. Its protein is CASSLARAWDEQYF.

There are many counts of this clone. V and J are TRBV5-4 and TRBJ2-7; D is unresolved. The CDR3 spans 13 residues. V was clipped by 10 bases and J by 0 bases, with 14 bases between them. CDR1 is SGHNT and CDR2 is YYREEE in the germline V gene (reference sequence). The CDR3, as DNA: TGTGCCGTGCAGAGAGAGGACTCCTACGAGCAGTACTTC. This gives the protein CAVQREDSYEQYF.

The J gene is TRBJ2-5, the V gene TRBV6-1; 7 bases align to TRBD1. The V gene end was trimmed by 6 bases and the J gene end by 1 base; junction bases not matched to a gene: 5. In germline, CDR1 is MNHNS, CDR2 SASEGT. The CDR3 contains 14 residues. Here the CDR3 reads CASSLQGIQETQYF. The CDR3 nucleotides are TGTGCCAGCAGCTTACAGGGGATCCAAGAGACCCAGTACTTC.

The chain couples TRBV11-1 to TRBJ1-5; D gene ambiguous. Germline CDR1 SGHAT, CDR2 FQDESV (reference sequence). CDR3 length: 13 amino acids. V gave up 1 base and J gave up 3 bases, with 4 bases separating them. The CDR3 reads CASSLVPNQPQHF. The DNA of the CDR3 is TGTGCCAGCAGCTTAGTCCCCAATCAGCCCCAGCATTTT.

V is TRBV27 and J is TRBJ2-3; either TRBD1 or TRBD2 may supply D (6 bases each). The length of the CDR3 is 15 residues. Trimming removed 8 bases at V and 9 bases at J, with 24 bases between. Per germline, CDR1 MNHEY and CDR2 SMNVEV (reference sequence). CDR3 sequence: CASSGVKGGRYTQYF. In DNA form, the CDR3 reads TGTGCCAGCTCTGGGGTAAAGGGGGGAAGGTACACGCAGTATTTT.

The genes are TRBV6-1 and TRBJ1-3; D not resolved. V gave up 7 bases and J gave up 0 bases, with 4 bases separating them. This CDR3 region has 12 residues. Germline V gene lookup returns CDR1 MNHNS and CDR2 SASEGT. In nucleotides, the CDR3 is TGTGCCAGCATCTACTCTGGAAACACCATATATTTT. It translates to CASIYSGNTIYF.

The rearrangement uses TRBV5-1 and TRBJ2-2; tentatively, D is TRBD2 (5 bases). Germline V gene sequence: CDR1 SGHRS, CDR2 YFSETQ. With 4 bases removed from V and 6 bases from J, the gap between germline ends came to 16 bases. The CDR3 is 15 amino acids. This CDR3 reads CASSRAGSEPGELFF. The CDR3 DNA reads TGCGCCAGCAGCCGCGCGGGTTCCGAACCCGGGGAGCTGTTTTTT.

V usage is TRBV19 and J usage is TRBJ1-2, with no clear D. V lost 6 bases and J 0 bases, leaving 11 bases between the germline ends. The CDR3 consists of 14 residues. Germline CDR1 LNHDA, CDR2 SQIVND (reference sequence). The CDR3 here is CASRRRGANYGYTF. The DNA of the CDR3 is TGTGCCAGTAGAAGGCGGGGAGCTAACTATGGCTACACCTTC.

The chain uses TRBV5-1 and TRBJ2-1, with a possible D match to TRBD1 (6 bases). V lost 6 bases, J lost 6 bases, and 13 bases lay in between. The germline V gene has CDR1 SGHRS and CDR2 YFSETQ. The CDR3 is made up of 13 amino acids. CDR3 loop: CASNQDSFNEQFF. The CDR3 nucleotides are TGCGCCAGCAACCAGGACAGTTTCAATGAGCAGTTCTTC.

The CDR3 sequence: CASSSQSSYNEQFF. CDR3 sequence (DNA): TGTGCCAGTAGTAGTCAGAGCTCCTACAATGAGCAGTTCTTC. The V gene is TRBV19, the J gene TRBJ2-1; D uncertain. Germline V gives CDR1 LNHDA, CDR2 SQIVND (reference sequence). V shed 4 bases and J shed 0 bases, with 7 bases lying between them. The CDR3 runs 14 residues.

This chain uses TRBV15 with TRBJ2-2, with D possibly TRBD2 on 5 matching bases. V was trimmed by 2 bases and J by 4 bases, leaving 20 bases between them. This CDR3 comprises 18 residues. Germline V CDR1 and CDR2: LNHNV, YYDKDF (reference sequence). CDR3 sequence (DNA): TGTGCCACCAGCAGAACGGCCAGACTCACGGGAATCACCGGGGAGCTGTTTTTT. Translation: CATSRTARLTGITGELFF.

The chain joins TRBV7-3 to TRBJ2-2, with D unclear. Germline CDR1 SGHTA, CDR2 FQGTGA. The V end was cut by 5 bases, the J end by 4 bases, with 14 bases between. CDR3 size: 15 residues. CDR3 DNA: TGTGCCAGCAGCCCACTGGGCTACTTCACCGGGGAGCTGTTTTTT. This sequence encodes CASSPLGYFTGELFF.

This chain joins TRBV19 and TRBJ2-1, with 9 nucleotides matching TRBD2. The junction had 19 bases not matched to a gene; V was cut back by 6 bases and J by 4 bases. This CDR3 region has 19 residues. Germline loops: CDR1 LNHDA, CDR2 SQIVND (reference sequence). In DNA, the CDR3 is TGTGCCAGTAGGCCAAGACGAGAAGGGGCTAGCGGGAAATACAATGAGCAGTTCTTC. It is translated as CASRPRREGASGKYNEQFF.

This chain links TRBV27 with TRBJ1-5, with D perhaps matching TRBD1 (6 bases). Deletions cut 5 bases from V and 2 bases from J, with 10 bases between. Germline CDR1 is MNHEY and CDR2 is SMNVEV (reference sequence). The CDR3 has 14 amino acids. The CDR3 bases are TGTGCCAGCAGTCACCCAGGGGGCAATCAGCCCCAGCATTTT. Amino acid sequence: CASSHPGGNQPQHF.

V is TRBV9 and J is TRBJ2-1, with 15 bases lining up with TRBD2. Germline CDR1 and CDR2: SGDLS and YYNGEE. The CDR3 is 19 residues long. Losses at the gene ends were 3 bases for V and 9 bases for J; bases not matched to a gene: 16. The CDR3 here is CASSALDGGTSGRIGEQFF. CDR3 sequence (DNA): TGTGCCAGCAGCGCTCTCGACGGGGGGACTAGCGGGAGGATCGGTGAGCAGTTCTTC.

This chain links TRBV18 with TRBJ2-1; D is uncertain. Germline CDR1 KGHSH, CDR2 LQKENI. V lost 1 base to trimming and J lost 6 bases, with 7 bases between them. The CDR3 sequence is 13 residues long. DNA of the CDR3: TGTGCCAGCTCACCACTTGCTCTCAATGAGCAGTTCTTC. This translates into CASSPLALNEQFF. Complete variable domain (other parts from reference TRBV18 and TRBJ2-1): NAGVMQNPRHLVRRRGQEARLRCSPMKGHSHVYWYRQLPEEGLKFMVYLQKENIIDESGMPKERFSAEFPKEGPSILRIQQVVRGDSAAYFCASSPLALNEQFFGPGTRLTVL.

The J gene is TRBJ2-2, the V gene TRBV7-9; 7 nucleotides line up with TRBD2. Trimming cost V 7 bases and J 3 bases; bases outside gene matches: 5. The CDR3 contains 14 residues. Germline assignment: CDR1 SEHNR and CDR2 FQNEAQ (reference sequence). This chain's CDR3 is CASKPGRDTGELFF. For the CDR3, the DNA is TGTGCCAGCAAGCCAGGGAGGGACACCGGGGAGCTGTTTTTT.